A single sample is the source of the 6 T cell receptor beta chains below, sequenced in a study of a mutant IDH1 vaccine in newly diagnosed glioma. Profiled with immunoSEQ multiplex PCR; TCRdb holds only in-frame clones, not every one. The repertoire has roughly 45,000 clones, about four fifths of them found once; the top ten carry about 2.5%. These TCRs are of unknown antigen specificity. This sample's time point: week 23, last vaccination. One vaccine dose held 300 ug of mutant IDH1 20-mer peptide and came with topical imiquimod. Here the sequenced sample was PBMCs, taken from a glioma patient whose treatment included an IDH1 peptide vaccine. The receptors were gathered from a young woman with glioma. Some clones in this sample may be carry-over from other donors' samples.

The V gene is TRBV28, the J gene TRBJ1-1, with unresolved D. The CDR3 has 14 amino acids. From germline, CDR1 is MDHEN and CDR2 SYDVKM. Between the trimmed V and J ends, which lost 8 bases and 4 bases, there was a span of 17 bases. The CDR3 reads CASGEATLVTEAFF. The CDR3 region has the DNA TGTGCCAGCGGGGAGGCCACCCTGGTCACTGAAGCTTTCTTT.

The rearrangement links TRBV27 to TRBJ2-7; 12 bases line up with TRBD1. The CDR3 is 14 residues long. CDR1 is MNHEY and CDR2 is SMNVEV in the germline V gene (reference sequence). J gave up 3 bases and V 6 bases, and 3 bases lay outside the gene matches. The CDR3 here is CASRRDRGLYEQYF. CDR3 sequence (DNA): TGTGCCAGCAGAAGGGACAGGGGGCTCTACGAGCAGTACTTC.

The V and J genes are TRBV30 and TRBJ2-4; no definite D call. V was clipped by 0 bases and J by 5 bases, with 5 bases between them. The CDR3 is made up of 12 amino acids. Per the germline V gene, CDR1 is GTSNPN and CDR2 is SVGIG (reference sequence). CDR3 sequence reads: CAWSVSQNIQYF. CDR3 bases: TGTGCCTGGAGTGTAAGTCAAAACATTCAGTACTTC.

The rearrangement links TRBV19 to TRBJ2-1; D unresolved. Germline V gene sequence: CDR1 LNHDA, CDR2 SQIVND (reference sequence). CDR3 size: 11 residues. V lost 4 bases to trimming and J lost 3 bases, with 1 base between them. The CDR3 sequence is CASSNYNEQFF. For the CDR3, the DNA is TGTGCCAGTAGTAACTACAATGAGCAGTTCTTC.

The chain employs TRBV19 and TRBJ2-1; D not certain. V was clipped by 3 bases and J by 6 bases, with 12 bases between them. The CDR3 has 14 residues. From germline, CDR1 is LNHDA and CDR2 SQIVND (reference sequence). DNA for the CDR3: TGTGCCAGTAGTATGGGCTATTGGGTCAATGAGCAGTTCTTC. Translation: CASSMGYWVNEQFF.

The chain joins TRBV7-6 to TRBJ2-5; 7 bases align to TRBD2. CDR3 length: 14 residues. Germline loops: CDR1 SGHVS, CDR2 FNYEAQ. Trimming cost V 7 bases and J 2 bases; bases outside gene matches: 7. CDR3 in DNA: TGTGCCAGCATGTACGGCGGGAGTCAAGAGACCCAGTACTTC. Translating it yields CASMYGGSQETQYF.